The table lists the clone carrying this TCR beta chain with many counts. Its antigen is as yet unknown. This record comes from a study of T cells in Graves' hyperthyroidism and ophthalmopathy. General study points: Prediction of ophthalmopathy progression came a median roughly 7.1 months pre-onset. Ophthalmopathy and stable hyperthyroidism were told apart by a 13 V-J model.

Newly diagnosed hyperthyroidism patients aged 18 to 65 years had disease lasting under 2 months. Clinical symptoms, serum thyroxine, TRAb, thyroid ultrasound and orbital computed tomography informed diagnoses. The source material, RNA transcripts, was used to amplify TCR beta CDR3 regions. TCR CDR3 regions were first amplified by RT-PCR with HTBI primers. TCRdb used MiXCR to reprocess the multiplex PCR reads, holding one entry per CDR3 protein. The data contain 500,000 to 700,000 distinct CDR3 sequences, roughly a sixth of them singletons. Germline values: CDR1 SGHVS, CDR2 FQNEAQ. The CDR3 is 15 residues long. Trimming took off 5 bases at V and 4 bases at J, with 17 bases between the two ends.

The chain has TRBV7-8 and TRBJ1-1, with a weak D call TRBD1 (6 bases). The sequencing input was blood. The sequence came from a woman under 30 with Graves' hyperthyroidism. As DNA, the CDR3 is TGTGCCAGCAGCACATATCGGGGGGCGGGCACTGAAGCTTTCTTT. Encoded protein: CASSTYRGAGTEAFF.